A single sample gave rise to the 15 T cell receptor beta chains below, sequenced in a study of cytomegalovirus exposure and HLA in healthy donors. The PCR contained 60 Vbeta and 13 Jbeta primers. Generated by immunoSEQ multiplex PCR, the TCRdb table keeps only in-frame clones and is missing some. The sample records some 140,000 clones, 60% to 80% being singletons. The sequenced material came from PBMCs. The receptors here all came from a male donor in good health and CMV-seronegative.

V usage is TRBV19 and J usage is TRBJ1-5, with 7 bases identical to TRBD1. This CDR3 contains 14 residues. Unmatched junction bases numbered 10, after V lost 7 bases and J lost 7 bases. Per germline, CDR1 LNHDA and CDR2 SQIVND (reference sequence). The CDR3 is CASNPQGVRQPQHF. The CDR3 DNA follows: TGTGCCAGTAACCCCCAGGGGGTCAGACAGCCCCAGCATTTT.

This chain links TRBV5-5 with TRBJ1-4; D gene ambiguous. There are 15 residues in the CDR3. V was cut by 3 bases and J by 6 bases, with 15 bases left in between. Germline CDR1 reads SGHKS; CDR2 reads YYEKEE (reference sequence). The CDR3 DNA follows: TGTGCCAGCAGCTGGAGCGGGAGTCCGGATGAAAAACTGTTTTTT. Protein product: CASSWSGSPDEKLFF. The full variable domain, in which reference TRBV5-5 and TRBJ1-4 provide the parts outside the CDR3, is DAGVTQSPTHLIKTRGQQVTLRCSPISGHKSVSWYQQVLGQGPQFIFQYYEKEERGRGNFPDRFSARQFPNYSSELNVNALLLGDSALYLCASSWSGSPDEKLFFGSGTQLSVL.

The chain carries TRBV14 and TRBJ1-2; 9 nucleotides match TRBD1. Per germline, CDR1 SGHDN and CDR2 FVKESK. There are 14 residues in the CDR3. Trimming removed 3 bases from V and 8 bases from J; junction bases left unmatched: 7. Here the CDR3 DNA reads TGTGCCAGCAGCCACTTACAGGGGGCTGGCGGCTACACCTTC. Protein sequence: CASSHLQGAGGYTF.

This chain uses TRBV19 with TRBJ1-1; 8 nucleotides align to TRBD1. With 5 bases clipped from V and 4 bases from J, the junction kept 6 bases outside the gene matches. CDR1 LNHDA and CDR2 SQIVND come from the germline V gene (reference sequence). The CDR3 sequence is 14 residues long. The CDR3 loop is CASSPRTGPTEAFF. The CDR3 nucleotides are TGTGCCAGTAGTCCAAGGACAGGGCCCACTGAAGCTTTCTTT.

This clone came up once. V and J are TRBV19 and TRBJ1-1, with TRBD1 identical over 9 bases. From germline, CDR1 is LNHDA and CDR2 SQIVND (reference sequence). This CDR3 contains 16 residues. The J segment lost 0 bases and the V segment lost 7 bases, leaving 9 bases of the junction unmatched. CDR3 sequence: CASTPTGGLVNTEAFF. DNA for the CDR3: TGTGCCAGTACCCCAACAGGGGGCCTCGTGAACACTGAAGCTTTCTTT.

The rearrangement joins TRBV7-2 to TRBJ2-1; 7 nucleotides match TRBD2. The CDR3 is 14 amino acids. CDR1 is SGHTA, CDR2 FQGNSA, per germline. V lost 5 bases to trimming and J lost 9 bases; unmatched junction nucleotides: 10. CDR3 sequence: CASSTAGHGIEQFF. The CDR3, as DNA: TGTGCCAGCAGCACAGCGGGGCACGGGATTGAGCAGTTCTTC.

The chain combines TRBV6-6 with TRBJ1-1; D is ambiguous. CDR3 length equals 11 residues. The V and J ends lost 6 bases and 3 bases respectively, with 5 bases between them. Germline V gene data show CDR1 as MNHNY and CDR2 as SVGAGI (reference sequence). The CDR3 DNA reads as TGTGCCAGCAGCCGGTACACTGAAGCTTTCTTT. This codes for CASSRYTEAFF.

The genes are TRBV10-3 and TRBJ2-5; TRBD1 aligns across 9 bases. The J call may be mistaken, given a closer DNA end match to TRBJ2-7. The CDR3 has 15 amino acids. Germline V gene sequence: CDR1 ENHRY, CDR2 SYGVKD. This chain's CDR3 is CAISDLGTGIYEQYF. In DNA, the CDR3 is TGTGCCATCAGTGATCTGGGGACAGGGATCTACGAGCAGTACTTC.

V gene TRBV6-6 combines with J gene TRBJ2-7, with 7 bases aligning to TRBD1. The length of the CDR3 is 12 residues. The V gene's germline CDR1 is MNHNY and CDR2 SVGAGI (reference sequence). The junction had 7 bases not matched to a gene; V was cut back by 8 bases and J by 6 bases. The CDR3 sequence: CASRDRGLEQYF. The CDR3, as DNA: TGTGCCAGCCGGGACAGAGGACTCGAGCAGTACTTC.

V and J are TRBV6-6 and TRBJ1-6; D not certain. V lost 8 bases to trimming and J lost 2 bases, with 7 bases between them. CDR1 and CDR2 (germline): MNHNY, SVGAGI (reference sequence). The CDR3 has 13 amino acids. The CDR3 sequence is CASELTYNSPLHF. In DNA form, the CDR3 reads TGTGCCAGCGAACTGACCTATAATTCACCCCTCCACTTT.

This chain connects TRBV30 to TRBJ1-2, with TRBD1 matching 7 bases. Trimming removed 3 bases from V and 8 bases from J; junction bases left unmatched: 3. CDR1 is GTSNPN, CDR2 SVGIG, per germline (reference sequence). This CDR3 is 11 amino acids long. CDR3 bases: TGTGCCTGGAGCAACAGGGGCGGCTACACCTTC. Translating it yields CAWSNRGGYTF.

This clone was counted between two and nine times. The J gene is TRBJ1-1, the V gene TRBV19, with TRBD1 matching over 7 bases. The CDR3 covers 13 residues. Germline trimming cut 7 bases from V and 5 bases from J; bases unmatched to any gene: 7. Germline values: CDR1 LNHDA, CDR2 SQIVND (reference sequence). The CDR3 loop reads CASNRGHATEAFF. Written as DNA, the CDR3 is TGTGCCAGTAATAGGGGGCATGCGACTGAAGCTTTCTTT.

The rearrangement joins TRBV13 to TRBJ2-2; TRBD2 aligns across 8 bases. Per germline, CDR1 PRHDT and CDR2 FYEKMQ (reference sequence). The CDR3 is 12 amino acids. V lost 5 bases, J lost 7 bases, and 0 bases stayed unmatched. The CDR3 DNA reads as TGTGCCAGCAGCCTAGCGGGCGGGGAGCTGTTTTTT. It encodes CASSLAGGELFF.

The J gene is TRBJ2-5, the V gene TRBV19; 7 nucleotides line up with TRBD1. The J segment lost 4 bases and the V segment lost 5 bases, leaving 10 bases of the junction unmatched. There are 15 residues in the CDR3. Germline loops: CDR1 LNHDA, CDR2 SQIVND (reference sequence). CDR3 residues: CASSLRQGPLETQYF. The CDR3 DNA follows: TGTGCCAGTAGTCTTAGACAGGGACCCCTAGAGACCCAGTACTTC.

This chain links TRBV7-3 with TRBJ2-2; 9 bases line up with TRBD1. This CDR3 has 16 amino acids. The V segment lost 5 bases and the J segment 1 base; nucleotides outside the gene matches: 5. Germline loops: CDR1 SGHTA, CDR2 FQGTGA. The CDR3 protein is CASSVQGARNTGELFF. CDR3 nucleotides: TGTGCCAGCAGCGTACAGGGGGCGAGGAACACCGGGGAGCTGTTTTTT.